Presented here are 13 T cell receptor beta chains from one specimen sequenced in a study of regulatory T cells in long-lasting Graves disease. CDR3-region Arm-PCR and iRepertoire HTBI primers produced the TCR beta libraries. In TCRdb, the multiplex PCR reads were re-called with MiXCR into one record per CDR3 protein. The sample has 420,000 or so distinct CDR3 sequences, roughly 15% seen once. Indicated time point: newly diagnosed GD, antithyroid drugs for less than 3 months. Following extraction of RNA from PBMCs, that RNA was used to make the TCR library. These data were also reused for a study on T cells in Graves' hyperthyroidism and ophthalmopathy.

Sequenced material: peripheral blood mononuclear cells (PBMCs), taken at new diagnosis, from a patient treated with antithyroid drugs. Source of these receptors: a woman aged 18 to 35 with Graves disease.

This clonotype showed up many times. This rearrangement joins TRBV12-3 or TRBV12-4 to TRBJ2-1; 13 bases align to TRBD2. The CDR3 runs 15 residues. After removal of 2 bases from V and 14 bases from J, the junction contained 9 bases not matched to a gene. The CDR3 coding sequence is TGTGCCAGCAGTTTATCCGGGACTAGCGGGACGTGGAAGTTCTTC. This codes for CASSLSGTSGTWKFF.

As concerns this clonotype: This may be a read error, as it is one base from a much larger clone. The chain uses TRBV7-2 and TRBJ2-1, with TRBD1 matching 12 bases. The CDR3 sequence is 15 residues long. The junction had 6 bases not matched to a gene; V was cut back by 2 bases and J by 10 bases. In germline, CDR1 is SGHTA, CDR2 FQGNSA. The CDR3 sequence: CASSLSGQGAYEQFF. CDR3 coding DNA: TGTGCCAGCAGCTTATCGGGACAGGGGGCCTACGAGCAGTTCTTC. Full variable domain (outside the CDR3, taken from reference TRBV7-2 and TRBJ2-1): GAGVSQSPSNKVTEKGKDVELRCDPISGHTALYWYRQSLGQGLEFLIYFQGNSAPDKSGLPSDRFSAERTGGSVSTLTIQRTQQEDSAVYLCASSLSGQGAYEQFFGPGTRLTVL.

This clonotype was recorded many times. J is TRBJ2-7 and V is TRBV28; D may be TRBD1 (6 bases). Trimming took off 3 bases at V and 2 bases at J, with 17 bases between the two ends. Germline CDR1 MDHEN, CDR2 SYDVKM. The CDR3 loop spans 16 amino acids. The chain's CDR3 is CASSLGSFRGTYEQYF. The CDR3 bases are TGTGCCAGCAGTTTGGGGTCGTTTAGGGGGACCTACGAGCAGTACTTC.

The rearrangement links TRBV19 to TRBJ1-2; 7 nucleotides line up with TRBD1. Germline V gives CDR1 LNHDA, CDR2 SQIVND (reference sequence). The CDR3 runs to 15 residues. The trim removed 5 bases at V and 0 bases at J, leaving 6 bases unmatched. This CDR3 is CASSHRTGTNYGYTF. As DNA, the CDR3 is TGTGCCAGTAGTCATCGGACAGGTACTAACTATGGCTACACCTTC.

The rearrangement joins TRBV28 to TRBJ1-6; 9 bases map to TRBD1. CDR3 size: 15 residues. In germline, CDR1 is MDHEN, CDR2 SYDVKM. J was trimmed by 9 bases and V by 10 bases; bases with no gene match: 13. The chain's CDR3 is CATVKRTGEGSPLHF. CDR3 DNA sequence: TGTGCCACAGTGAAAAGGACAGGGGAAGGTTCACCCCTCCACTTT.

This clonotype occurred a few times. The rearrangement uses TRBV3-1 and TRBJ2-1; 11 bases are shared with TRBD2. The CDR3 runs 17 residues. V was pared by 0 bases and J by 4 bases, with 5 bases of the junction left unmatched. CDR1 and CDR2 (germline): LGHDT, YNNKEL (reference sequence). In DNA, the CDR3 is TGTGCCAGCAGCCAAGAACTAGCGGGAGTCGGATACAATGAGCAGTTCTTC. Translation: CASSQELAGVGYNEQFF.

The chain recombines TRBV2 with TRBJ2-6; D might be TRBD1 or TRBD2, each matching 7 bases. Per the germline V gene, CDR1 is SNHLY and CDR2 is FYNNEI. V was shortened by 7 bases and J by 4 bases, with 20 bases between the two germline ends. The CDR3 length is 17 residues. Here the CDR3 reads CASIDREGPIGANVLTF. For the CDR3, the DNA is TGTGCCAGCATTGACAGGGAGGGCCCCATAGGGGCCAACGTCCTGACTTTC.

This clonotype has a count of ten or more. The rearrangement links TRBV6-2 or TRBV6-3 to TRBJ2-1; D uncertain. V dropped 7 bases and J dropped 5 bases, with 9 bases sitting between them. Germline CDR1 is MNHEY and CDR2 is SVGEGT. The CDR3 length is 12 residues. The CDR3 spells CASTRSNNEQFF. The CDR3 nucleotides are TGTGCCAGCACTAGATCCAACAATGAGCAGTTCTTC.

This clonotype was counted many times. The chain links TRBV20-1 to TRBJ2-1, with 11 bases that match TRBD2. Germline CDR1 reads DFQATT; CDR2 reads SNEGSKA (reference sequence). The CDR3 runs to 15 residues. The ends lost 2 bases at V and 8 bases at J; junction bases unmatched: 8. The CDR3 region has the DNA TGCAGTGCTAGACCCCGACTAGCGGGATGGGATGAGCAGTTCTTC. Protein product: CSARPRLAGWDEQFF.

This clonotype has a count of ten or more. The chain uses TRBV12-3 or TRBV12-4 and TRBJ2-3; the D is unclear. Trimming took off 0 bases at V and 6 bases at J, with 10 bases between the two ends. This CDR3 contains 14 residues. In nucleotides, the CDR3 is TGTGCCAGCAGTTTAGCGCGTAGATTGGATACGCAGTATTTT. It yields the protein CASSLARRLDTQYF.

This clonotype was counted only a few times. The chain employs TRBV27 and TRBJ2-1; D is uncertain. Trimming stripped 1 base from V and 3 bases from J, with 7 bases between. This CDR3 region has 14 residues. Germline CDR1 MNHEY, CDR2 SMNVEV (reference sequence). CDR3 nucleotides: TGTGCCAGCAGTTTATTGGGGAACTACAATGAGCAGTTCTTC. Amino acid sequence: CASSLLGNYNEQFF.

The CDR3 DNA reads as TGTGCCAGCAGCCAAGGGACAGGGGGGACTCGCGATACGCAGTATTTT. Amino acids: CASSQGTGGTRDTQYF. J is TRBJ2-3 and V is TRBV14, with 10 nucleotides matching TRBD1. Looked up from germline, CDR1 is SGHDN and CDR2 is FVKESK. After removal of 1 base from V and 6 bases from J, the junction contained 7 bases not matched to a gene. The CDR3 totals 16 residues. Drawing the rest from reference TRBV14 and TRBJ2-3, the complete variable domain is EAGVTQFPSHSVIEKGQTVTLRCDPISGHDNLYWYRRVMGKEIKFLLHFVKESKQDESGMPNNRFLAERTGGTYSTLKVQPAELEDSGVYFCASSQGTGGTRDTQYFGPGTRLTVL.

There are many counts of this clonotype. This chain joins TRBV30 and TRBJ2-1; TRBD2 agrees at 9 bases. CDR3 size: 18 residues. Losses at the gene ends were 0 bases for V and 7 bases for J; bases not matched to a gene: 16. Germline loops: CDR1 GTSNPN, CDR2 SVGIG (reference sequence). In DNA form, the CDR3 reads TGTGCCTGGAGTGTACTCAGGAGCGGGAGGCCCCTTTCTAATGAGCAGTTCTTC. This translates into CAWSVLRSGRPLSNEQFF. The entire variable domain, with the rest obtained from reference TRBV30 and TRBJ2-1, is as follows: SQTIHQWPATLVQPVGSPLSLECTVEGTSNPNLYWYRQAAGRGLQLLFYSVGIGQISSEVPQNLSASRPQDRQFILSSKKLLLSDSGFYLCAWSVLRSGRPLSNEQFFGPGTRLTVL.